One sample yielded the 23 T cell receptor beta chains listed below, sequenced in a study of T cell changes during pregnancy in multiple sclerosis (dated by TCRdb to between 2018 and 2020). Library method: the immunoSEQ multiplex PCR assay. What TCRdb holds here is the immuneACCESS table cut down to in-frame rearrangements. Part of the clones is not present; checked against another copy, under half of the missing clones reflect an unresolved V gene, and the others are unexplained. Here the sample has fewer than 55,000 clones; 85% to 95% occur a single time. Approximately 1.2% of the sample is in the top ten clones. The sequenced material came from peripheral blood. The receptor set was obtained from a female donor with multiple sclerosis, enrolled in a pregnancy study.

The V gene is TRBV11-2, the J gene TRBJ2-7; D might be TRBD2 (6 bases). This CDR3 has 16 residues. The germline V and J ends were trimmed by 3 bases and 2 bases, with 17 bases remaining between them. Germline V gene data show CDR1 as SGHAT and CDR2 as FQNNGV. CDR3 region: CASSLNYRDSTYEQYF. CDR3 coding DNA: TGTGCCAGCAGCTTGAATTACCGGGACTCCACCTACGAGCAGTACTTC.

The rearrangement uses TRBV27 and TRBJ2-1, with 14 bases aligning to TRBD2. J lost 8 bases, V lost 7 bases, and 7 bases had no gene match. Germline V gene data show CDR1 as MNHEY and CDR2 as SMNVEV (reference sequence). The CDR3 totals 15 residues. This CDR3 is CASILTSGRAHEQFF. CDR3 nucleotides: TGTGCCAGCATCTTGACTAGCGGGAGGGCCCATGAGCAGTTCTTC.

This chain connects TRBV7-6 to TRBJ2-3; 10 bases are shared with TRBD2. The junction had 10 bases not matched to a gene; V was cut back by 5 bases and J by 5 bases. The CDR3 extends over 16 amino acids. Germline CDR1 is SGHVS and CDR2 is FNYEAQ. The CDR3 nucleotides are TGTGCCAGCAGCCCGGACCCGGGACTAGCGAGAGATACGCAGTATTTT. The encoded protein is CASSPDPGLARDTQYF.

The V and J genes are TRBV29-1 and TRBJ1-3; 7 nucleotides agree with TRBD1. V gave up 4 bases and J gave up 0 bases; unmatched junction bases: 0. Germline V gene lookup returns CDR1 SQVTM and CDR2 ANQGSEA. This CDR3 has 13 amino acids. The CDR3 loop reads CSVGTGSGNTIYF. In DNA, the CDR3 is TGCAGCGTTGGGACAGGCTCTGGAAACACCATATATTTT.

The chain combines TRBV7-2 with TRBJ2-7; the match to TRBD2 covers 7 bases. This CDR3 spans 15 amino acids. V lost 1 base and J lost 2; bases outside the gene matches: 5. CDR1 is SGHTA, CDR2 FQGNSA, per germline. CDR3 DNA sequence: TGTGCCAGCAGCTTAGTCACTAGCGAGACCTACGAGCAGTACTTC. Encoded protein: CASSLVTSETYEQYF.

The chain couples TRBV28 to TRBJ2-7; 9 nucleotides align to TRBD1. Germline-derived CDR1 and CDR2 are MDHEN and SYDVKM. The CDR3 has 15 residues. Losses at the gene ends were 5 bases for V and 4 bases for J; bases not matched to a gene: 9. The CDR3 region is CASSTPGQGLYEQYF. Here the CDR3 DNA reads TGTGCCAGCAGTACTCCGGGACAGGGCCTTTACGAGCAGTACTTC.

The CDR3 sequence: CASLDGRYNYGYTF. CDR3 sequence (DNA): TGTGCCAGTCTCGACGGAAGATACAACTATGGCTACACCTTC. The chain employs TRBV28 and TRBJ1-2; D gene uncertain. V was clipped by 9 bases and J by 2 bases, with 16 bases between them. Germline V gene lookup returns CDR1 MDHEN and CDR2 SYDVKM. This CDR3 region has 14 residues.

The V and J genes are TRBV6-5 and TRBJ2-7; D is unclear. Germline V gene lookup returns CDR1 MNHEY and CDR2 SVGAGI. This CDR3 spans 11 amino acids. V lost 6 bases and J lost 0, with 3 bases in between. The CDR3 DNA sequence: TGTGCCAGCAGCCACTCCTACGAGCAGTACTTC. The encoded protein is CASSHSYEQYF.

This clone appeared a single time. The V call is TRBV19, the J call TRBJ2-2; 8 bases agree with TRBD1. The V gene end was trimmed by 9 bases and the J gene end by 0 bases; junction bases not matched to a gene: 6. The germline CDR1 and CDR2 sequences are LNHDA and SQIVND (reference sequence). This CDR3 has 15 residues. The CDR3: CASRGQATNTGELFF. In nucleotides, the CDR3 is TGTGCCAGCAGGGGACAGGCGACGAACACCGGGGAGCTGTTTTTT.

The chain recombines TRBV21-1 with TRBJ2-1; TRBD2, the D gene given by the table, was not confirmed from the DNA. TRBV21-1 is tagged as a pseudogene. The CDR3 runs 15 residues. In DNA, the CDR3 is TGTGCCAGCAGCAAAGAAAGCGGGACCCACAATGAGCAGTTCTTC. This codes for CASSKESGTHNEQFF.

This clone occurred a few times. The chain combines TRBV6-1 with TRBJ1-5; a weak D match, TRBD1 (6 bases). Germline CDR1 MNHNS, CDR2 SASEGT. The CDR3 is 18 amino acids. V lost 0 bases to trimming and J lost 0 bases, with 15 bases between them. The CDR3 DNA reads as TGTGCCAGCAGTGAAGCGCACCCAGGACAGTATAGCAATCAGCCCCAGCATTTT. Residues: CASSEAHPGQYSNQPQHF.

The V call is TRBV5-3, the J call TRBJ1-5, with TRBD1 identical over 7 bases. TRBV5-3 is filed as an ORF, its function uncertain. V dropped 8 bases and J dropped 7; count of bases not matched to a gene: 6. CDR3 size: 12 residues. The CDR3 nucleotides are TGTGCCAGCAGGGGGGGGCGCCAGCCCCAGCATTTT. This sequence encodes CASRGGRQPQHF.

V gene TRBV2 combines with J gene TRBJ2-1, with 14 nucleotides matching TRBD2. The J segment lost 6 bases and the V segment lost 7 bases, leaving 8 bases of the junction unmatched. Per germline, CDR1 SNHLY and CDR2 FYNNEI. The CDR3 spans 16 residues. CDR3 sequence: CASMPGLAGDFNEQFF. CDR3 nucleotide sequence: TGTGCCAGCATGCCGGGACTAGCGGGAGATTTCAATGAGCAGTTCTTC.

J is TRBJ2-3 and V is TRBV11-2, with a tentative D call TRBD1 (6 bases). This CDR3 is 15 amino acids long. Per germline, CDR1 SGHAT and CDR2 FQNNGV. The germline V and J ends were trimmed by 5 bases and 4 bases, with 16 bases remaining between them. The CDR3 sequence: CASSATGRPPDTQYF. The CDR3 nucleotides are TGTGCCAGCAGCGCCACAGGGAGACCCCCAGATACGCAGTATTTT.

The chain couples TRBV27 to TRBJ2-7; 9 bases agree with TRBD1. From germline, CDR1 is MNHEY and CDR2 SMNVEV (reference sequence). With 6 bases clipped from V and 3 bases from J, the junction kept 6 bases outside the gene matches. CDR3 length: 14 amino acids. The CDR3 protein is CASSPDRGFYEQYF. The CDR3 nucleotides read TGTGCCAGCAGCCCCGACAGGGGGTTCTACGAGCAGTACTTC.

The rearrangement uses TRBV5-4 and TRBJ1-3; 8 nucleotides match TRBD1. The CDR3 is 14 amino acids. Per germline, CDR1 SGHNT and CDR2 YYREEE (reference sequence). Germline trimming cut 5 bases from V and 1 base from J; bases unmatched to any gene: 2. The CDR3 nucleotides are TGTGCCAGCAGGGACAGGGATTCTGGAAACACCATATATTTT. Translating gives CASRDRDSGNTIYF.

This clone was found a few times. The chain has TRBV7-9 and TRBJ1-3; no reliable D call. Between the trimmed V and J ends, which lost 0 bases and 0 bases, there was a span of 12 bases. Germline V gene sequence: CDR1 SEHNR, CDR2 FQNEAQ (reference sequence). This CDR3 is 17 amino acids long. This CDR3 reads CASSLAPNVDSGNTIYF. In nucleotides, the CDR3 is TGTGCCAGCAGCTTAGCCCCGAACGTGGACTCTGGAAACACCATATATTTT.

The V gene is TRBV27, the J gene TRBJ2-1; 13 bases line up with TRBD2. V shed 1 base and J 7 bases; nucleotides not matched to a gene: 1. Germline CDR1 reads MNHEY; CDR2 reads SMNVEV (reference sequence). The CDR3 length is 15 residues. CDR3 sequence: CASSLLGLAGNEQFF. In nucleotides, the CDR3 is TGTGCCAGCAGTTTATTGGGACTAGCGGGAAATGAGCAGTTCTTC.

The chain links TRBV2 to TRBJ2-1, with 9 bases identical to TRBD1. Germline V lookup: CDR1 SNHLY, CDR2 FYNNEI. The CDR3 runs 15 residues. V trimming: 1 base; J trimming: 5 bases; junction bases outside the gene matches: 3. CDR3 DNA: TGTGCCAGCAGTGAAGGGACAGGGGTGAACAATGAGCAGTTCTTC. It yields the protein CASSEGTGVNNEQFF.

This chain uses TRBV4-1 with TRBJ1-2, with D perhaps TRBD1 (5 bases). Germline V gene sequence: CDR1 MGHRA, CDR2 YSYEKL. There are 13 residues in the CDR3. V was shortened by 4 bases and J by 2 bases, with 8 bases between the two germline ends. The CDR3 here is CASSLGQNYGYTF. The CDR3 DNA reads TGCGCCAGCAGCCTGGGGCAGAACTATGGCTACACCTTC.

The chain has TRBV4-1 and TRBJ2-2; a possible D gene is TRBD2 (5 bases). V was shortened by 0 bases and J by 9 bases, with 17 bases between the two germline ends. The CDR3 contains 16 residues. Germline loops: CDR1 MGHRA, CDR2 YSYEKL. DNA of the CDR3: TGCGCCAGCAGCCAAGAGGGTTACACGACTAACCGGGAGCTGTTTTTT. Amino acids: CASSQEGYTTNRELFF.

The chain uses TRBV10-3 and TRBJ2-7, with TRBD1 matching 7 bases. The CDR3 length is 14 residues. Germline CDR1 is ENHRY and CDR2 is SYGVKD. Losses at the gene ends were 4 bases for V and 6 bases for J; bases not matched to a gene: 9. The CDR3 loop reads CAISGQGSGSEQYF. In nucleotides, the CDR3 is TGTGCCATCAGTGGACAGGGATCAGGAAGCGAGCAGTACTTC.

J is TRBJ1-1 and V is TRBV4-2; D may be TRBD1 (5 bases). The CDR3 contains 14 residues. V was clipped by 1 base and J by 8 bases, with 14 bases between them. The germline V gene encodes CDR1 LGHNA and CDR2 YNFKEQ. This CDR3 reads CASSQGTQGAEAFF. CDR3 bases: TGTGCCAGCAGCCAAGGAACCCAGGGAGCCGAAGCTTTCTTT.